The 29 T cell receptor beta chains in this list originate from one sample, sequenced in a study of post-analysis software for immune sequencing data (dated by TCRdb to 2014 to 2015). Their target antigens are unknown. The study at large found these results: Significantly higher frequencies in patients than in controls were found for several TRBV segments, including TRBV5-6, TRBV5-1 and TRBV20-1.

Receptor libraries were prepared by PCR. The sample was run on an Illumina HiSeq 2500. To reduce PCR and sequencing biases, unique molecular identifiers were incorporated into the TCR beta cDNA libraries. The public reads were reanalyzed by TCRdb: fastp trimming at Q25, MiXCR alignment, in-frame beta chains only. Rows merge per CDR3 protein into single entries with the most common DNA and genes. The sample includes 430,000 or so distinct CDR3 sequences, with more than 30% observed a single time. Around 8% of the sample is taken by the ten largest. Sample: blood. The receptors shown here come from a girl aged 2 to 10 with multiple sclerosis.

This sequence joins TRBV15 and TRBJ1-5, with D uncertain. Germline V CDR1 and CDR2: LNHNV, YYDKDF (reference sequence). The V gene lost 2 bases and the J gene lost 3 bases, with 8 bases spanning the gap. The CDR3 covers 14 residues. This CDR3 is CATSRIGPNQPQHF. For the CDR3, the DNA is TGTGCCACCAGCAGAATTGGGCCCAATCAGCCCCAGCATTTT.

The CDR3 protein is CASRTQGEGTDTQYF. The CDR3 region has the DNA TGTGCCAGCAGAACACAGGGAGAGGGCACAGATACGCAGTATTTT. The genes are TRBV28 and TRBJ2-3, with D perhaps TRBD1 (6 bases). The V end lost 6 bases, the J end lost 1 base, and 14 bases lay between the germline ends. CDR1 and CDR2 (germline): MDHEN, SYDVKM. The CDR3 is 15 amino acids.

This clonotype was detected only a few times. CDR3 coding DNA: TGTGCCAGCAGTCTACCCCGGTTGGGGTCAGGCGGGACCTACGAGCAGTACTTC. This codes for CASSLPRLGSGGTYEQYF. This chain joins TRBV12-3 or TRBV12-4 and TRBJ2-7; TRBD2 might be the D (6 bases). CDR3 size: 18 residues. Trimming shortened V by 5 bases and J by 2 bases, and 25 bases separated the two germline ends.

The V gene is TRBV29-1, the J gene TRBJ2-3; TRBD1 matches at 9 bases. Germline lookup yields CDR1 SQVTM and CDR2 ANQGSEA. The CDR3 totals 14 residues. With 3 bases clipped from V and 6 bases from J, the junction kept 7 bases outside the gene matches. CDR3 coding DNA: TGCAGCGTTGAGCCGGGACAGGGCGCCGATACGCAGTATTTT. It translates to CSVEPGQGADTQYF.

The rearrangement uses TRBV29-1 and TRBJ2-7, with D unclear. V lost 4 bases and J 4 bases, leaving 5 bases between the germline ends. The CDR3 covers 10 residues. Germline CDR1 is SQVTM and CDR2 is ANQGSEA. CDR3 nucleotides: TGCAGCGTTGGACAATACGAGCAGTACTTC. Its translation: CSVGQYEQYF.

This clonotype was recorded a few times. The chain recombines TRBV20-1 with TRBJ2-5; tentatively, D is TRBD1 (5 bases). Germline CDR1 and CDR2: DFQATT and SNEGSKA (reference sequence). There are 14 residues in the CDR3. With 0 bases removed from V and 1 base from J, the gap between germline ends came to 9 bases. CDR3 in amino acids: CSARDPRVQETQYF. In DNA form, the CDR3 reads TGCAGTGCTAGAGATCCCAGGGTCCAAGAGACCCAGTACTTC.

The chain has TRBV6-5 and TRBJ2-3, with 15 bases identical to TRBD2. The CDR3 sequence is 19 residues long. With V trimmed by 2 bases and J by 2 bases, 8 bases remained unmatched. Germline CDR1 reads MNHEY; CDR2 reads SVGAGI. CDR3 loop: CASSYPRTSGGAITDTQYF. CDR3 nucleotide sequence: TGTGCCAGCAGTTACCCGAGGACTAGCGGGGGGGCCATCACAGATACGCAGTATTTT.

This clonotype was counted a few times. The chain uses TRBV20-1 and TRBJ2-1, with TRBD2 matching over 12 bases. The CDR3 has 15 residues. Looked up from germline, CDR1 is DFQATT and CDR2 is SNEGSKA (reference sequence). The trim removed 5 bases at V and 7 bases at J, leaving 9 bases unmatched. The CDR3 protein is CSAPLAGGRGNEQFF. CDR3 nucleotides: TGCAGTGCTCCCCTAGCGGGAGGGCGAGGGAATGAGCAGTTCTTC.

The V gene is TRBV20-1, the J gene TRBJ2-3; 7 positions agree with TRBD1. This CDR3 comprises 16 residues. Trimming at V came to 1 base and at J to 1 base, leaving 8 bases not matched to a gene. Germline V gene sequence: CDR1 DFQATT, CDR2 SNEGSKA (reference sequence). The CDR3, as DNA: TGCAGTGCTAGAGGAGCGACAGGGTGGGGCACAGATACGCAGTATTTT. It translates to CSARGATGWGTDTQYF.

The CDR3, as DNA: TGTGCCAGCACCCCAGGGGGACAGGGGGGCTACGAGCAGTACTTC. Protein product: CASTPGGQGGYEQYF. The chain has TRBV28 and TRBJ2-4; TRBD1 matches at 11 bases. The better agreement between TRBJ2-7 and the DNA end casts doubt on the J call. This CDR3 is 15 amino acids long. Looked up from germline, CDR1 is MDHEN and CDR2 is SYDVKM.

The chain uses TRBV6-2 or TRBV6-3 and TRBJ2-7; 7 nucleotides agree with TRBD1. Germline V lookup: CDR1 MNHEY, CDR2 SVGEGT. The CDR3 has 14 amino acids. Germline trimming cut 4 bases from V and 0 bases from J; bases unmatched to any gene: 3. Written as DNA, the CDR3 is TGTGCCAGCAGTTTCGACAGGGCCTCCTACGAGCAGTACTTC. This codes for CASSFDRASYEQYF.

This clonotype has only a few counts. The chain joins TRBV28 to TRBJ2-7, with 8 positions matching TRBD1. V was clipped by 5 bases and J by 1 base; unmatched bases: 16. This CDR3 has 18 amino acids. The V gene's germline CDR1 is MDHEN and CDR2 SYDVKM. CDR3 region: CASSPRATGGFRSYEQYF. The CDR3 nucleotides are TGTGCCAGCAGTCCCCGTGCCACAGGGGGGTTTCGTTCCTACGAGCAGTACTTC. The whole variable domain, filled in from reference TRBV28 and TRBJ2-7, reads DVKVTQSSRYLVKRTGEKVFLECVQDMDHENMFWYRQDPGLGLRLIYFSYDVKMKEKGDIPEGYSVSREKKERFSLILESASTNQTSMYLCASSPRATGGFRSYEQYFGPGTRLTVT.

The V gene is TRBV28, the J gene TRBJ2-3, with D possibly matching TRBD2 (6 bases). Looked up from germline, CDR1 is MDHEN and CDR2 is SYDVKM. CDR3 length equals 16 residues. The V end was cut by 1 base, the J end by 2 bases, with 13 bases between. CDR3 protein: CASSLSRQGLTDTQYF. The CDR3 nucleotides are TGTGCCAGCAGTTTATCTAGGCAGGGACTCACAGATACGCAGTATTTT.

This clonotype was observed a few times. The chain combines TRBV19 with TRBJ2-7; D is possibly TRBD1 (6 bases). Germline loops: CDR1 LNHDA, CDR2 SQIVND (reference sequence). Trimming took off 3 bases at V and 2 bases at J, with 11 bases between the two ends. The CDR3 runs to 14 residues. The CDR3 reads CASSINQGPYEQYF. In DNA, the CDR3 is TGTGCCAGTAGTATCAACCAGGGGCCCTACGAGCAGTACTTC.

This clonotype was counted ten times or more. The chain recombines TRBV29-1 with TRBJ2-5, with 7 bases fitting TRBD2. V lost 1 base to trimming and J lost 5 bases; unmatched junction nucleotides: 4. In germline, CDR1 is SQVTM, CDR2 ANQGSEA. CDR3 size: 13 residues. The CDR3 reads CSVEAWTSETQYF. The CDR3 nucleotides are TGCAGCGTTGAAGCCTGGACTAGTGAGACCCAGTACTTC.

This clonotype was seen only a few times. The chain recombines TRBV29-1 with TRBJ1-2; 7 bases align to TRBD1. The CDR3 has 13 amino acids. Per the germline V gene, CDR1 is SQVTM and CDR2 is ANQGSEA. Germline trimming cut 3 bases from V and 8 bases from J; bases unmatched to any gene: 9. This CDR3 reads CSVDRGSLEGYTF. The DNA for the CDR3 is TGCAGCGTTGACAGGGGGTCGCTTGAAGGCTACACCTTC.

The chain uses TRBV30 and TRBJ1-1; D remains unclear. CDR1 is GTSNPN and CDR2 is SVGIG in the germline V gene (reference sequence). The length of the CDR3 is 10 residues. V dropped 7 bases and J dropped 3 bases, with 6 bases sitting between them. The CDR3 loop is CASGHTEAFF. The CDR3 DNA is TGTGCCTCCGGCCACACTGAAGCTTTCTTT.

J is TRBJ2-7 and V is TRBV28, with 9 bases that match TRBD1. Germline V gene data show CDR1 as MDHEN and CDR2 as SYDVKM. CDR3 length equals 15 residues. V was clipped by 4 bases and J by 6 bases; unmatched bases: 10. CDR3 sequence (DNA): TGTGCCAGCAGTTCTCCCGGGACAGGGAAACGCGAGCAGTACTTC. Translation gives CASSSPGTGKREQYF.

The chain carries TRBV7-2 and TRBJ2-7; 7 bases are a match to TRBD2. This CDR3 region has 14 residues. V trimming: 5 bases; J trimming: 2 bases; junction bases outside the gene matches: 6. Per the germline V gene, CDR1 is SGHTA and CDR2 is FQGNSA. The CDR3 region has the DNA TGTGCCAGCAGCCTCGGGACTATACCCTACGAGCAGTACTTC. It translates to CASSLGTIPYEQYF. The variable domain in full, completed from reference TRBV7-2 and TRBJ2-7, reads GAGVSQSPSNKVTEKGKDVELRCDPISGHTALYWYRQSLGQGLEFLIYFQGNSAPDKSGLPSDRFSAERTGGSVSTLTIQRTQQEDSAVYLCASSLGTIPYEQYFGPGTRLTVT.

This clonotype showed up just a few times. The chain recombines TRBV12-3 or TRBV12-4 with TRBJ1-2; the D is unclear. V gave up 3 bases and J gave up 0 bases, with 17 bases separating them. This CDR3 is 17 amino acids long. The CDR3 nucleotides read TGTGCCAGCAGTTTTGTGTCCTGGGATTCTTCTAACTATGGCTACACCTTC. It is translated as CASSFVSWDSSNYGYTF.

This clonotype was picked up a small number of times. The chain combines TRBV4-2 with TRBJ1-2; unclear D gene. V dropped 0 bases and J dropped 8 bases, with 7 bases sitting between them. CDR1 and CDR2 (germline): LGHNA, YNFKEQ. The CDR3 contains 12 residues. The CDR3 nucleotides read TGTGCCAGCAGCCAAGATCTTGCGGGCTACACCTTC. It is translated as CASSQDLAGYTF.

In this sample, this clonotype turned up a few times. The DNA for the CDR3 is TGTGCCAGCAGCTTAGGGACTAGCGGGGGGGCCGGAGTATATGAGCAGTTCTTC. This encodes CASSLGTSGGAGVYEQFF. The chain employs TRBV5-5 and TRBJ2-1; 16 nucleotides match TRBD2. The CDR3 totals 18 residues. Per germline, CDR1 SGHKS and CDR2 YYEKEE (reference sequence). Unmatched junction bases numbered 10, after V lost 2 bases and J lost 8 bases.

This clonotype was picked up one time. The DNA for the CDR3 is TGCGCCAGCAGCCTGCAACCGGGACTAGCGGGAGGACCCACTCGCGAGCAGTACTTC. This gives the protein CASSLQPGLAGGPTREQYF. The rearrangement uses TRBV5-1 and TRBJ2-7; 15 positions match TRBD2. V lost 4 bases, J lost 6 bases, and 17 bases stayed unmatched. The CDR3 is 19 residues long. Germline CDR1 is SGHRS and CDR2 is YFSETQ.

J is TRBJ2-3 and V is TRBV4-3; D might be TRBD2 (6 bases). The CDR3 length is 15 residues. Trimming took off 8 bases at V and 0 bases at J, with 15 bases between the two ends. Germline V CDR1 and CDR2: LGHNA, YSLEER. The CDR3 reads CASGPRLDSTDTQYF. In DNA, the CDR3 is TGCGCCAGCGGTCCACGACTAGACAGCACAGATACGCAGTATTTT.

The chain carries TRBV7-6 and TRBJ2-3, with D possibly TRBD2 on 6 matching bases. CDR1 is SGHVS and CDR2 is FNYEAQ in the germline V gene. The CDR3 covers 15 residues. V lost 3 bases, J lost 2 bases, and 12 bases lay in between. The chain's CDR3 is CASSFLAVATDTQYF. The CDR3 bases are TGTGCCAGCAGCTTTTTAGCGGTCGCCACAGATACGCAGTATTTT.

This clonotype was observed a handful of times. The V and J genes are TRBV7-9 and TRBJ1-1, with D possibly TRBD1 on 5 matching bases. V lost 4 bases and J 5 bases, leaving 14 bases between the germline ends. Germline CDR1 SEHNR, CDR2 FQNEAQ (reference sequence). The CDR3 is made up of 14 amino acids. The CDR3 reads CASSSQGESTEAFF. The DNA for the CDR3 is TGTGCCAGCAGCTCCCAGGGAGAGAGTACTGAAGCTTTCTTT.

The table lists this clonotype with a few counts. The rearrangement joins TRBV5-1 to TRBJ1-4; a possible D gene is TRBD1 (5 bases). Germline loops: CDR1 SGHRS, CDR2 YFSETQ. The CDR3 has 14 residues. Deletions cut 1 base from V and 8 bases from J, with 12 bases between. CDR3 residues: CASSLSQGGEKLFF. The CDR3 coding sequence is TGCGCCAGCAGCTTGTCTCAGGGCGGGGAAAAACTGTTTTTT.

The CDR3 region has the DNA TGTGCCAGCAGACCCCCCCAAGCGGGAGAGACCCAGTACTTC. This codes for CASRPPQAGETQYF. This sequence joins TRBV7-2 and TRBJ2-7; possibly TRBD2 for D (6 bases). The J call is in doubt because the DNA end fits TRBJ2-5 better. CDR1 and CDR2 from the germline V gene are SGHTA and FQGNSA. This CDR3 spans 14 amino acids.

This rearrangement joins TRBV7-3 to TRBJ2-1; D is ambiguous. Trimming left V 6 bases short and J 3 bases short, with 9 bases between. Germline V gene sequence: CDR1 SGHTA, CDR2 FQGTGA. There are 13 residues in the CDR3. The DNA of the CDR3 is TGTGCCAGCAGGTCCGTCGGCTACAATGAGCAGTTCTTC. Translation gives CASRSVGYNEQFF.